Listed below are T cell receptor beta chains from one sample, sequenced in a study of CD8+CD57+ T cells in acquired aplastic anemia. TCRdb re-derived calls from the reads in MiXCR, one entry per CDR3 protein. Of some 200,000 distinct CDR3 sequences in the sample, 30% to 35% were seen once. Sequenced material: sorted CD4+, CD8+, or CD8+CD57+ T cells (not recorded which) from PBMCs. The receptors were gathered from a human donor in good health, serving as a control. Each CDR3 is given with its conserved first and last residue. D genes are given only for firm matches. Clone size is not always given. Where it is, it says once, few, many or a class for expanded clones.

clone size	J gene	CDR3 length	V gene	D gene	CDR3 protein	CDR3 DNA
few	TRBJ2-2	16	TRBV9	.	CASSVTITQGPGELFF	TGTGCCAGCAGCGTCACCATTACACAGGGACCCGGGGAGCTGTTTTTT
.	TRBJ1-5	15	TRBV6-1	.	CASGVVGGSNQPQHF	TGTGCCAGCGGTGTTGTAGGGGGTAGCAATCAGCCCCAGCATTTT
.	TRBJ1-4	16	TRBV5-1	TRBD1	CASSLGGTVLNEKLFF	TGCGCCAGCAGCTTGGGGGGGACAGTTCTGAATGAAAAACTGTTTTTT
.	TRBJ2-7	14	TRBV29-1	.	CSVLGGNGKNEQYF	TGCAGCGTTCTGGGGGGAAACGGCAAGAACGAGCAGTACTTC
many	TRBJ2-1	15	TRBV19	TRBD1	CASSITGVPYNEQFF	TGTGCCAGTAGTATCACAGGGGTCCCCTACAATGAGCAGTTCTTC
many	TRBJ1-2	13	TRBV10-3	.	CAISEGQNYGYTF	TGTGCCATCAGTGAAGGTCAGAACTATGGCTACACCTTC
many	TRBJ1-5	14	TRBV20-1	.	CSASGTAVNQPQHF	TGCAGTGCTAGCGGGACGGCTGTCAATCAGCCCCAGCATTTT
.	TRBJ1-1	14	TRBV30	.	CAWSRSTGYTEAFF	TGTGCCTGGAGCCGTAGTACAGGGTACACTGAAGCTTTCTTT
.	TRBJ2-1	16	TRBV3-1	.	CASSPQVRRSYNEQFF	TGTGCCAGCAGCCCGCAGGTAAGGCGCTCCTACAATGAGCAGTTCTTC
many	TRBJ2-3	15	TRBV2	.	CASKNGPGSTDTQYF	TGTGCCAGCAAAAATGGGCCGGGGAGCACAGATACGCAGTATTTT
many	TRBJ1-1	13	TRBV2	TRBD1	CASRRTGYTEAFF	TGTGCCAGCAGAAGGACAGGGTATACTGAAGCTTTCTTT
.	TRBJ2-5	19	TRBV3-1	TRBD2	CASSQALGPASGRRETQYF	TGTGCCAGCAGCCAAGCCCTTGGGCCAGCTAGCGGGAGACGAGAGACCCAGTACTTC
.	TRBJ1-2	15	TRBV3-1	TRBD1	CASSPRTTGRTGYTF	TGTGCCAGCAGCCCAAGAACGACAGGGAGGACTGGCTACACCTTC
few	TRBJ1-3	16	TRBV5-1	.	CASSLRDTGPGNTIYF	TGCGCCAGCAGCTTGAGGGACACCGGGCCTGGAAACACCATATATTTT
many	TRBJ2-3	15	TRBV2	.	CASRGHGLLNQPQYF	TGTGCCAGCAGGGGACACGGGCTACTCAATCAGCCCCAGTATTTT